One T cell receptor beta chain is described in this entry. V was clipped by 2 bases and J by 1 base, with 8 bases between them. CDR1 is GTSNPN and CDR2 is SVGIG in the germline V gene (reference sequence). CDR3 length: 13 amino acids. This sample was taken from a study of blood T cell repertoires in COVID-19. Study-wide background: The samples span acute and convalescent COVID-19 from the United States, Italy and Spain. T cells, B-cell-depleted T cells, or PBMCs provided the cDNA or gDNA that served as material.

In the study's own analysis: Reference gene primers were amplified, and this amplification served to estimate nucleated cell counts. Sequencing used immunoSEQ multiplex PCR; TCRdb keeps in-frame clones, though not all of them. V and J calls and clone size are those listed in that table; D and trimming were worked out from the DNA. This table has 180,000 or so clones, around 83% appearing once. Sequences were obtained from peripheral blood. The TCR was taken from a man aged 18 to 30 with acute or convalescent COVID-19. V gene TRBV30 combines with J gene TRBJ2-5; D is possibly TRBD2 (5 bases). CDR3 sequence reads: CAWSRGFQETQYF. In DNA form, the CDR3 reads TGTGCCTGGAGTCGCGGGTTCCAAGAGACCCAGTACTTC.